The next 6 T cell receptor beta chains were all read from a single sample in a study of OX40 agonist ivuxolimab in advanced cancers. Profiled with immunoSEQ multiplex PCR; TCRdb holds only in-frame clones, not every one. Counted here are approximately 39,000 clones, more than 75% occurring once; the ten biggest clones make up roughly 12%. The sequencing here drew on CD4+ or CD8+ T cells sorted from blood, taken in a trial of the OX40 agonist ivuxolimab. The receptor set was obtained from an adult with an advanced solid tumor such as melanoma, head and neck, liver or kidney cancer.

The CDR3 loop reads CASSRLAGDEQYF. CDR3 DNA sequence: TGTGCCAGCAGCAGACTAGCGGGAGACGAGCAGTACTTC. V and J are TRBV25-1 and TRBJ2-7, with 12 bases aligning to TRBD2. Germline trimming cut 6 bases from V and 5 bases from J; bases unmatched to any gene: 2. CDR1 and CDR2 (germline): MGHDK, SYGVNS. There are 13 residues in the CDR3.

Written as DNA, the CDR3 is TGCAGCGTTGAAGACCAGCGGGAGACCTATGAGCAGTTCTTC. The encoded protein is CSVEDQRETYEQFF. The chain carries TRBV29-1 and TRBJ2-1; TRBD2 aligns across 8 bases. After removal of 0 bases from V and 8 bases from J, the junction contained 6 bases not matched to a gene. Germline values: CDR1 SQVTM, CDR2 ANQGSEA. The CDR3 is 14 residues long.

The chain has TRBV13 and TRBJ1-2; 8 bases are shared with TRBD1. CDR1 is PRHDT, CDR2 FYEKMQ, per germline (reference sequence). CDR3 length: 14 amino acids. The V segment lost 4 bases and the J segment 6 bases; nucleotides outside the gene matches: 7. DNA for the CDR3: TGTGCCAGCAGCTCCCTGGACAGGGTCGATGGCTACACCTTC. The encoded protein is CASSSLDRVDGYTF. Combining the CDR3 with reference TRBV13 and TRBJ1-2 gives the whole variable domain AAGVIQSPRHLIKEKRETATLKCYPIPRHDTVYWYQQGPGQDPQFLISFYEKMQSDKGSIPDRFSAQQFSDYHSELNMSSLELGDSALYFCASSSLDRVDGYTFGSGTRLTVV.

V and J are TRBV6-5 and TRBJ2-7; 7 bases are shared with TRBD2. J was trimmed by 4 bases and V by 4 bases; bases with no gene match: 4. CDR1 is MNHEY and CDR2 is SVGAGI in the germline V gene. This CDR3 region has 13 residues. DNA for the CDR3: TGTGCCAGCAGTTCTAGCGGAGGGTACGAGCAGTACTTC. It specifies CASSSSGGYEQYF.

J is TRBJ2-6 and V is TRBV6-5, with TRBD1 matching over 8 bases. This CDR3 contains 15 residues. V lost 5 bases to trimming and J lost 2 bases; unmatched junction nucleotides: 2. Germline CDR1 reads MNHEY; CDR2 reads SVGAGI. The CDR3 is CASSQDRAGANVLTF. The CDR3 DNA follows: TGTGCCAGCAGTCAGGACAGGGCTGGGGCCAACGTCCTGACTTTC.

This sequence joins TRBV28 and TRBJ2-7; 7 nucleotides match TRBD1. CDR1 is MDHEN, CDR2 SYDVKM, per germline. Trimming cost V 7 bases and J 6 bases; bases outside gene matches: 9. The CDR3 length is 13 residues. The CDR3 loop is CASNEWTGGEQYF. The DNA for the CDR3 is TGTGCCAGCAACGAGTGGACAGGTGGCGAGCAGTACTTC.